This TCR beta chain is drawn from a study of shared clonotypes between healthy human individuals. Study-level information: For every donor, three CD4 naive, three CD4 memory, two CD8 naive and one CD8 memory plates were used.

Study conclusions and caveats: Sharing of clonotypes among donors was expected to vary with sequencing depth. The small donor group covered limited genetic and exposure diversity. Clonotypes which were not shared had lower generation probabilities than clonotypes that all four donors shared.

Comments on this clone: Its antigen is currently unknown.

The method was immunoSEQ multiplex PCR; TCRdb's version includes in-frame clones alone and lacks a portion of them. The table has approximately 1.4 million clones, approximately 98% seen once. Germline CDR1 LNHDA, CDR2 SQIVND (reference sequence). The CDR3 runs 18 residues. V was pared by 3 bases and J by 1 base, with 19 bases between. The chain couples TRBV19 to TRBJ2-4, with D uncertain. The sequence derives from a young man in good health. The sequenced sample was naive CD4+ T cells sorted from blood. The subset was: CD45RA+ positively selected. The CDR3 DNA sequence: TGTGCCAGTAGTATCTTTATGTGGCAAAACGGGGCCAAAAACATTCAGTACTTC. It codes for CASSIFMWQNGAKNIQYF.